The 7 T cell receptor beta chains presented below share a single source sample, sequenced in a study of cytomegalovirus exposure and HLA in healthy donors. A multiplex PCR was run with 60 Vbeta primers and 13 Jbeta primers. The data were produced by immunoSEQ multiplex PCR, yet TCRdb's version contains in-frame clones alone and is incomplete. Here the sample spans about 97,000 clones, roughly 74% being singletons. Sequencing input: PBMCs. The source is a woman in her thirties or forties in good health and CMV-seronegative.

This clone was detected a few times. This rearrangement joins TRBV6-1 to TRBJ2-5, with 8 bases that match TRBD2. The CDR3 is made up of 15 amino acids. CDR1 and CDR2 (germline): MNHNS, SASEGT. Unmatched junction bases numbered 7, after V lost 3 bases and J lost 4 bases. The CDR3 bases are TGTGCCAGCAGTGAGGGTAGCGGGGTTGGAGAGACCCAGTACTTC. Residues: CASSEGSGVGETQYF.

J is TRBJ2-1 and V is TRBV6-1; perhaps TRBD2 as D (7 bases). Germline V CDR1 and CDR2: MNHNS, SASEGT. V was shortened by 1 base and J by 2 bases, with 9 bases between the two germline ends. This CDR3 is built from 15 residues. The DNA for the CDR3 is TGTGCCAGCAGTGAAGGAGGGGGGGCCTACAATGAGCAGTTCTTC. Amino acids: CASSEGGGAYNEQFF.

The CDR3 here is CASSLGQADEQYF. The DNA of the CDR3 is TGCGCCAGCAGCCTTGGACAGGCGGACGAGCAGTACTTC. This rearrangement joins TRBV5-1 to TRBJ2-7; the match to TRBD1 covers 7 bases. CDR3 length: 13 residues. The germline V gene has CDR1 SGHRS and CDR2 YFSETQ. The V segment lost 4 bases and the J segment 5 bases; nucleotides outside the gene matches: 6. The full variable domain, rest sourced from reference TRBV5-1 and TRBJ2-7, is KAGVTQTPRYLIKTRGQQVTLSCSPISGHRSVSWYQQTPGQGLQFLFEYFSETQRNKGNFPGRFSGRQFSNSRSEMNVSTLELGDSALYLCASSLGQADEQYFGPGTRLTVT.

The V gene is TRBV5-1, the J gene TRBJ2-3; 15 nucleotides line up with TRBD2. This CDR3 is built from 18 residues. V shed 4 bases, J shed 6 bases, and the junction held 12 bases outside the gene matches. Germline CDR1 SGHRS, CDR2 YFSETQ. The CDR3 nucleotides read TGCGCCAGCAGCCTCTCCTCCGGACTAGCGGGAGGGTCTGATACGCAGTATTTT. This gives the protein CASSLSSGLAGGSDTQYF.

The genes are TRBV9 and TRBJ2-1; D may be TRBD2 (5 bases). CDR1 and CDR2 from the germline V gene are SGDLS and YYNGEE. The CDR3 loop spans 14 amino acids. Trimming left V 0 bases short and J 5 bases short, with 9 bases between. Written as DNA, the CDR3 is TGTGCCAGCAGCGTAGAACTAGGAAACAATGAGCAGTTCTTC. Encoded protein: CASSVELGNNEQFF. Based on the CDR3 plus reference TRBV9 and TRBJ2-1, the full variable domain is DSGVTQTPKHLITATGQRVTLRCSPRSGDLSVYWYQQSLDQGLQFLIQYYNGEERAKGNILERFSAQQFPDLHSELNLSSLELGDSALYFCASSVELGNNEQFFGPGTRLTVL.

This rearrangement joins TRBV5-1 to TRBJ2-5; 7 bases line up with TRBD1. This CDR3 has 15 amino acids. Trimming took 0 bases from V and 2 from J; bases not matched to a gene: 4. The germline V gene encodes CDR1 SGHRS and CDR2 YFSETQ. The DNA of the CDR3 is TGCGCCAGCAGCTTGGGAGGGACAGTTCAAGAGACCCAGTACTTC. It translates to CASSLGGTVQETQYF.

The chain links TRBV2 to TRBJ2-7, with 7 positions matching TRBD1. V dropped 6 bases and J dropped 4; count of bases not matched to a gene: 12. Germline CDR1 reads SNHLY; CDR2 reads FYNNEI. This CDR3 comprises 15 residues. CDR3 in amino acids: CASRAAWDSRYEQYF. DNA for the CDR3: TGTGCCAGCAGGGCCGCCTGGGACAGCCGATACGAGCAGTACTTC.